The next 3 T cell receptor beta chains were all read from a single sample in a study of CD8+ T cells in alopecia areata. The sequencing template was cDNA reverse transcribed from extracted RNA. Produced via immunoSEQ multiplex PCR; TCRdb's table is partial and in-frame only. The sample lists some 150,000 clones; 45% to 60% were seen once. Treatment specified: oral pan-JAK inhibitor, 5-10 mg twice daily. Here the sequenced sample was CD8+ T cells sorted from blood, taken at week 4, from a patient treated with tofacitinib. All receptors derive from a human donor with alopecia areata.

The genes are TRBV15 and TRBJ1-1; tentatively, D is TRBD1 (5 bases). The V gene lost 3 bases and the J gene lost 6 bases, with 14 bases spanning the gap. The CDR3 runs 14 residues. The germline CDR1 and CDR2 sequences are LNHNV and YYDKDF (reference sequence). The CDR3 spells CATSRTEGPAEAFF. CDR3 in DNA: TGTGCCACCAGCAGGACCGAGGGGCCTGCTGAAGCTTTCTTT.

CDR3 region: CAWTRGPTANTQYF. As DNA, the CDR3 is TGTGCCTGGACCAGGGGACCCACGGCTAATACGCAGTATTTT. The genes are TRBV30 and TRBJ2-3; perhaps TRBD1 as D (6 bases). V lost 4 bases and J 7 bases, leaving 18 bases between the germline ends. Germline V lookup: CDR1 GTSNPN, CDR2 SVGIG (reference sequence). The CDR3 spans 14 residues.

CDR3 protein: CASSQLGADGEKLFF. The CDR3 DNA reads as TGTGCCAGCAGCCAATTGGGGGCTGACGGAGAAAAACTGTTTTTT. This sequence joins TRBV16 and TRBJ1-4, with D perhaps matching TRBD1 (6 bases). The germline V gene has CDR1 KGHSY and CDR2 FQNENV. Trimming pared 1 base from V and 8 bases from J, leaving 14 bases between. The CDR3 is made up of 15 amino acids.